The T cell receptor beta chain described here comes from a study of neurological immune-mediated disorders (dated by TCRdb to about 2019). Broadly, across the study: The study compared peripheral blood TCR-beta repertoires of HTLV-I-associated myelopathy (HAM/TSP) patients, multiple sclerosis patients and healthy controls using UMI-based sequencing. The roughly 100 TCR-beta libraries covered PBMC samples along with longitudinal samples, technical triplicates, and paired sorted CD4+ and CD8+ T-cell subsets. The cohort comprised 65 to 75 subjects: some 15 HAM/TSP patients, 35 or so multiple sclerosis patients and approximately 20 healthy controls.

Results and caveats for the whole study, not just this receptor: No identical CDR3 amino acid sequences were shared among expanded clones across subjects, suggesting private TCR-beta repertoires in all groups. The highest TCR clonal expansion was observed in HAM/TSP patients, whereas the lowest was observed in MS patients, even when compared with healthy controls.

The germline V end is reduced by 4 bases and the J end by 3 bases; junction bases left unmatched: 9. From its cysteine to its phenylalanine, the CDR3 spans 15 amino acids. Only the CDR3 portion is preserved as DNA: 45 bases, with reading frame beginning at the first base. Based on the germline V gene, the CDR1 and CDR2 sequences are SGHRS and YFSETQ. Libraries from unsorted PBMCs were made from 2 million PBMCs kept in RNAlater at -80 degrees C until RNA extraction. Peripheral blood was subjected to Ficoll-Hypaque density gradient centrifugation to isolate PBMCs, which were then cryopreserved in liquid nitrogen. cDNA synthesis used template-switch 5'RACE with a primer carrying a 10-nucleotide random unique molecular identifier tagging each TCR transcript. Over 170 million TCR-beta sequences, covering 15-18 subjects, were produced in each sequencing run. The RNeasy kit was used for extraction of total RNA. The KAPA Real-time Library Amplification kit was used to amplify TCR-beta VDJ regions with primers targeting the TCR constant region and the 5'RACE anchor. A first PCR added sample indexes and Illumina adaptors, and a second PCR then raised library yield. After purification with Ampure beads, the TCR product of roughly 650 bp was size-selected on a 2% E-gel SizeSelection system. Library quality was checked on a Bioanalyzer, concentration was measured with Qubit, and libraries were quantified with the Kapa Library Quantification kit before pooling. Libraries were sequenced paired-end 2 x 150 bp on an Illumina HiSeq 2500. To increase sequence diversity, 25-30% phiX was spiked into each library pool. Under the source paper's analysis protocol: Quality-filtered reads were processed with the UMI-based MiGEC pipeline, and over 85% of raw TCR sequences were removed by the MiGEC pipeline during error correction. VDJ genes were aligned to IMGT germline references, and clonotypes were defined by unique CDR3 amino acid sequence plus V-J genes. Clonal expansion, Shannon diversity and CDR3 relatedness were evaluated with VDJtools (CalcPairwiseDistances, ClusterSamples), while phylogenetic trees were built in CLCbio workbench. A clone was classed as expanded if it had 8 or more unique UMIs, a cutoff based on coefficient-of-variation modelling across technical triplicates. The public reads were reanalyzed by TCRdb: fastp trimming at Q25, MiXCR alignment, in-frame beta chains only. All rows with the same CDR3 protein become a single entry with the most common DNA and genes. The V and J calls and clone size come from TCRdb's table, not from the authors' own analysis. This sample holds about 59,000 distinct CDR3 sequences; approximately 12% were observed only once. In total, the top ten clones hold roughly 10% of the sample.

This clonotype was observed at least ten times. Which antigen it targets is not known. Nothing much larger sits one base from this clone, and base qualities are not available. Sequencing was done on a sample of PBMCs. Recombination connected TRBV5-1 to TRBJ2-7; 8 middle bases align to TRBD2. The sequence came from a woman aged 55-75 years with HTLV-1-associated myelopathy (HAM/TSP). CDR3 protein: CASSAREGLIYEQYF. The DNA sequence is given as TGCGCCAGCAGCGCCCGGGAGGGATTGATCTACGAGCAGTACTTC. Extended through the reference TRBV5-1 and TRBJ2-7 proteins, this CDR3 yields the full variable domain: KAGVTQTPRYLIKTRGQQVTLSCSPISGHRSVSWYQQTPGQGLQFLFEYFSETQRNKGNFPGRFSGRQFSNSRSEMNVSTLELGDSALYLCASSAREGLIYEQYFGPGTRLTVT.